The TCR beta chain described here comes from a study of shared clonotypes between healthy human individuals. The germline gives CDR1 SNHLY, CDR2 FYNNEI. V shed 4 bases, J shed 9 bases, and the junction held 13 bases outside the gene matches. CDR3 size: 16 residues. Study findings and constraints: Across subsets, estimated richness was generally greater for naive than for memory populations. It was the few donors that limited the genetic and exposure-history diversity represented.

In the case of this clone: What it binds is not known.

Assay: immunoSEQ multiplex PCR; the TCRdb copy retains only in-frame clones and omits some. The sample lists around 370,000 clones, roughly 96% seen once, with approximately 0.3% in the top ten. Every one of the donors was a Caucasian adult that lived in Nashville, Tennessee. The authors combined CD45RO+ cells with CCR7-negative CD45RA+ TemRA cells as CD8 memory. The chain carries TRBV2 and TRBJ2-1; 9 bases align to TRBD2. The specimen sequenced was memory CD8+ T cells sorted from blood. The subset: CD45RO+ cells pooled with CCR7-negative TemRA cells. The sequence came from a man in his thirties or forties in good health. CDR3 residues: CASSGDISGSGGEQFF. In DNA, the CDR3 is TGTGCCAGCAGTGGGGATATTAGCGGGAGTGGGGGTGAGCAGTTCTTC.